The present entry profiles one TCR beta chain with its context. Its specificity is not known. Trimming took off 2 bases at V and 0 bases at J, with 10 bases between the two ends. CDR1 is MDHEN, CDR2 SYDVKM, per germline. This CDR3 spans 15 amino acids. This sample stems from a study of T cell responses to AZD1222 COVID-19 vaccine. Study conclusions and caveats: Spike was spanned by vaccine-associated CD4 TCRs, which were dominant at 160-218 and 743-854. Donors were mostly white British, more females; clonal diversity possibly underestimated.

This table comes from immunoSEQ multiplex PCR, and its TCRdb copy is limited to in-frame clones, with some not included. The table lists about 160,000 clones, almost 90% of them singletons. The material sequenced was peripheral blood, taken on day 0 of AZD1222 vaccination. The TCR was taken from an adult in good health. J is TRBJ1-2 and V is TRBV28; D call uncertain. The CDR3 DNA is TGTGCCAGCAGTTTAGGAACAGCCTCTAACTATGGCTACACCTTC. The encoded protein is CASSLGTASNYGYTF.